Here is one TCR beta chain with its context. This record belongs to a study of blood T cell repertoires in COVID-19. On the study more broadly: Spain, Italy and the United States supplied samples that represented acute and convalescent COVID-19. T cells, B-cell-depleted T cells, or PBMCs supplied cDNA or gDNA.

In the original workflow: Quantification of nucleated cells was approximated via reference gene primer amplification. The method was immunoSEQ multiplex PCR; TCRdb's version includes in-frame clones alone and lacks a portion of them. The DNA gave D and trimming, while V, J and clone size come from that table. This sample carries 130,000 to 150,000 clones, around 80% of them seen once, and the ten largest clones take 5.5% to 7%. The TCR sequence derives from a human donor in a cohort sampled during active COVID-19. Sequencing used peripheral blood.

CDR3 loop: CASSVGQGSGANVLTF. CDR3 bases: TGTGCCAGCAGCGTCGGACAGGGAAGCGGGGCCAACGTCCTGACTTTC. The chain joins TRBV2 to TRBJ2-6, with TRBD1 matching over 8 bases. Germline V gene lookup returns CDR1 SNHLY and CDR2 FYNNEI. Germline trimming cut 6 bases from V and 4 bases from J; bases unmatched to any gene: 8. The CDR3 has 16 amino acids.